The present TCR beta chain was sequenced within a study of blood T cell repertoires in COVID-19. Study summary: Sites in the United States, Italy and Spain provided acute and convalescent COVID-19 samples. Sample material is recorded as cDNA or gDNA derived from T cells, B-cell-depleted T cells, or PBMCs.

Study processing details: Amplification from reference gene primers served as the basis for estimated nucleated cell counts. Generated by immunoSEQ multiplex PCR, the TCRdb table keeps only in-frame clones and is missing some. The DNA gave D and trimming, while V, J and clone size come from that table. Of a few hundred thousand clones in the sample, 89% are singletons; the top ten hold 0.95% to 1.5%. The CDR3 extends over 13 amino acids. The junction had 8 bases not matched to a gene; V was cut back by 6 bases and J by 7 bases. Germline V CDR1 and CDR2: SEHNR, FQNEAQ (reference sequence). The chain joins TRBV7-9 to TRBJ2-7; 8 nucleotides agree with TRBD1. The sample was peripheral blood. The sequence came from a man aged 35 to 55 with acute or convalescent COVID-19. CDR3 coding DNA: TGTGCCAGCAGGGAAAAGACAGGGGAAGAGCAGTACTTC. It yields the protein CASREKTGEEQYF.